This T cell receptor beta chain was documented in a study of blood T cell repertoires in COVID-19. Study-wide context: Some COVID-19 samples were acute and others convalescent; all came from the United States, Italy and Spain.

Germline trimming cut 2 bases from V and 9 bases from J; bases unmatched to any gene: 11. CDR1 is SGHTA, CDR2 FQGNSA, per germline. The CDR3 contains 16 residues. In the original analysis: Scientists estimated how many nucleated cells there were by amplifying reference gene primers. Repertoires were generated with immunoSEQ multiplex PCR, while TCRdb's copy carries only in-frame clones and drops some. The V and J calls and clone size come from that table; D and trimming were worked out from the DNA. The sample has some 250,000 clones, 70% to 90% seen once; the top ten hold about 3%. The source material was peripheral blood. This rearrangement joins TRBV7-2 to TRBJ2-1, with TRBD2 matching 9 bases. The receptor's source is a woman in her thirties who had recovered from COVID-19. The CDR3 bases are TGTGCCAGCAGCTTATTCTCGCGGGGGGGATTAAGTGAGCAGTTCTTC. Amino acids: CASSLFSRGGLSEQFF.